One sample yielded the 14 T cell receptor beta chains listed below, sequenced in a study of shared clonotypes between healthy human individuals. Profiled with immunoSEQ multiplex PCR; TCRdb holds only in-frame clones, not every one. This sample yields some 510,000 clones, of which approximately 85% are seen a single time; roughly 13% belongs to the top ten. Sequenced material: PBMCs. The receptors here all came from a woman aged 40 to 50 in good health. Some clones in this sample may be carry-over from other donors' samples.

This chain joins TRBV21-1 and TRBJ2-5. TRBV21-1 represents a pseudogene. The CDR3 is 17 residues long. This chain's CDR3 is CASSKSRFGGFQETQYF. CDR3 bases: TGTGCCAGCAGCAAATCCCGGTTTGGGGGTTTCCAAGAGACCCAGTACTTC.

This clone has only a few counts. This sequence joins TRBV10-3 and TRBJ2-3, with 7 bases that match TRBD1. The CDR3 consists of 15 residues. CDR1 is ENHRY, CDR2 SYGVKD, per germline. The V and J ends lost 6 bases and 5 bases, in that order; junction bases with no gene match: 11. CDR3 region: CAISKQGPLGDTQYF. The DNA of the CDR3 is TGTGCCATCAGCAAACAGGGGCCCTTAGGAGATACGCAGTATTTT.

Worth noting for this clone: It may be a read error: a sequence one base away is much more abundant. This same CDR3 is encoded by further DNA sequences in the sample. The rearrangement links TRBV2 to TRBJ2-3, with 10 bases identical to TRBD2. The trim removed 4 bases at V and 1 base at J, leaving 2 bases unmatched. The CDR3 has 15 residues. The germline CDR1 and CDR2 sequences are SNHLY and FYNNEI. CDR3 loop: CASSGLAGGTDTQYF. The CDR3 DNA reads as TGTGCCAGCAGTGGACTAGCGGGCGGCACAGATACGCAGTATTTT. The full variable domain, with the rest looked up from reference TRBV2 and TRBJ2-3, is EPEVTQTPSHQVTQMGQEVILRCVPISNHLYFYWYRQILGQKVEFLVSFYNNEISEKSEIFDDQFSVERPDGSNFTLKIRSTKLEDSAMYFCASSGLAGGTDTQYFGPGTRLTVL.

The rearrangement joins TRBV9 to TRBJ1-4; 7 nucleotides line up with TRBD1. The J segment lost 5 bases and the V segment lost 3 bases, leaving 10 bases of the junction unmatched. Germline V lookup: CDR1 SGDLS, CDR2 YYNGEE. This CDR3 spans 16 amino acids. This CDR3 is CASSGAQGDRNEKLFF. The CDR3 coding sequence is TGTGCCAGCAGCGGAGCCCAGGGGGACAGAAATGAAAAACTGTTTTTT.

The chain combines TRBV28 with TRBJ2-7; 7 bases agree with TRBD2. The ends lost 2 bases at V and 3 bases at J; junction bases unmatched: 7. CDR3 size: 15 residues. The germline V gene encodes CDR1 MDHEN and CDR2 SYDVKM. The CDR3 here is CASSLSGTLNYEQYF. Written as DNA, the CDR3 is TGTGCCAGCAGTTTAAGCGGGACCCTTAACTACGAGCAGTACTTC.

The chain is built from TRBV19 and TRBJ1-5; D is undetermined. Trimming removed 3 bases at V and 0 bases at J, with 9 bases between. CDR1 is LNHDA and CDR2 is SQIVND in the germline V gene (reference sequence). The CDR3 loop spans 15 amino acids. CDR3 region: CASSIWRNSNQPQHF. CDR3 DNA: TGTGCCAGTAGTATTTGGCGGAATAGCAATCAGCCCCAGCATTTT. The whole variable domain, filled in from reference TRBV19 and TRBJ1-5, reads DGGITQSPKYLFRKEGQNVTLSCEQNLNHDAMYWYRQDPGQGLRLIYYSQIVNDFQKGDIAEGYSVSREKKESFPLTVTSAQKNPTAFYLCASSIWRNSNQPQHFGDGTRLSIL.

This rearrangement joins TRBV5-6 to TRBJ2-7, with 7 bases lining up with TRBD1. The trim removed 4 bases at V and 0 bases at J, leaving 7 bases unmatched. Per germline, CDR1 SGHDT and CDR2 YYEEEE. This CDR3 is built from 15 residues. Written as DNA, the CDR3 is TGTGCCAGCAGCCGAAGGGCAGGGGGCTCCTACGAGCAGTACTTC. This codes for CASSRRAGGSYEQYF.

This chain joins TRBV4-1 and TRBJ2-2, with D perhaps matching TRBD1 (6 bases). CDR3 length: 15 amino acids. The V end lost 4 bases, the J end lost 1 base, and 10 bases lay between the germline ends. Germline CDR1 and CDR2: MGHRA and YSYEKL. The DNA for the CDR3 is TGCGCCAGCAGCCGGGGGCAGTTGAACACCGGGGAGCTGTTTTTT. This gives the protein CASSRGQLNTGELFF.

The chain links TRBV5-1 to TRBJ2-4; 10 bases fit TRBD1. CDR1 is SGHRS, CDR2 YFSETQ, per germline. This CDR3 has 14 residues. With 5 bases clipped from V and 10 bases from J, the junction kept 9 bases outside the gene matches. CDR3 loop: CASRGTGELGIQYF. In DNA form, the CDR3 reads TGCGCCAGCAGGGGGACAGGGGAGTTGGGGATTCAGTACTTC.

The V gene is TRBV21-1, the J gene TRBJ2-4; no check of the table's D call, TRBD2, against the DNA was made. TRBV21-1 is assigned pseudogene status. This CDR3 is 16 amino acids long. The CDR3 DNA reads as TGTGCCAGCACCACGGGGGGCAAACCAGCCAAAAACATTCAGTACTTC. Translation: CASTTGGKPAKNIQYF.

V and J are TRBV11-1 and TRBJ2-5; D is unclear. Germline V gene data show CDR1 as SGHAT and CDR2 as FQDESV (reference sequence). Trimming stripped 2 bases from V and 1 base from J, with 11 bases between. This CDR3 region has 15 residues. CDR3 in amino acids: CASSLNGRIQETQYF. The CDR3 DNA sequence: TGTGCCAGCAGCTTAAACGGACGGATCCAAGAGACCCAGTACTTC.

The rearrangement links TRBV11-2 to TRBJ1-1; perhaps TRBD1 as D (5 bases). The V end was cut by 1 base, the J end by 5 bases, with 14 bases between. The CDR3 runs 15 residues. The germline CDR1 and CDR2 sequences are SGHAT and FQNNGV. CDR3 DNA: TGTGCCAGCAGCTTAGGACTTCAGGGAGGTACTGAAGCTTTCTTT. Protein: CASSLGLQGGTEAFF.

Notes on this clone: The sample holds other DNA sequences that translate to the same CDR3. This chain links TRBV5-1 with TRBJ2-5; D unclear. Germline V gene sequence: CDR1 SGHRS, CDR2 YFSETQ. The CDR3 runs 16 residues. With 3 bases removed from V and 2 bases from J, the gap between germline ends came to 17 bases. The CDR3 DNA reads as TGCGCCAGCAGCTCCGGAGCCCAGGCCTTACAAGAGACCCAGTACTTC. This encodes CASSSGAQALQETQYF.

The chain joins TRBV5-4 to TRBJ2-1, with D hard to call. V was cut by 0 bases and J by 6 bases, with 7 bases left in between. The CDR3 extends over 13 amino acids. The V gene's germline CDR1 is SGHNT and CDR2 YYREEE (reference sequence). For the CDR3, the DNA is TGTGCCAGCAGCTTGGGAGACCGCAATGAGCAGTTCTTC. It translates to CASSLGDRNEQFF. The full variable domain, rest sourced from reference TRBV5-4 and TRBJ2-1, is ETGVTQSPTHLIKTRGQQVTLRCSSQSGHNTVSWYQQALGQGPQFIFQYYREEENGRGNFPPRFSGLQFPNYSSELNVNALELDDSALYLCASSLGDRNEQFFGPGTRLTVL.